The rows below give T cell receptor beta chains drawn from one sample of a study of beta chain features in type 1 diabetes. Assay used: immunoSEQ multiplex PCR; TCRdb lists only in-frame clones, some missing. Counted here are around 26,000 clones, more than 65% occurring once; the ten biggest clones make up roughly 1.2%. The material sequenced was stem cell memory CD4+ T cells from blood. Receptors originate from a middle-aged woman with type 1 diabetes. CDR3s include the opening cysteine and the closing phenylalanine or tryptophan. D genes are given only for firm matches. Some rows have no size entry. The others give once, few or many, or a class for an expanded clone.

abundance,j_gene,v_gene,d_gene,CDR3nt,CDR3aa
NA,TRBJ1-3,TRBV6-6,TRBD1,TGTGCCAGTCAGGGAATGGGACAGCCTTCTGGAAACACCATATATTTT,CASQGMGQPSGNTIYF
NA,TRBJ2-1,TRBV4-3,NA,TGCGCCAGCAGCCAAGATGGTGCCAGGGGAAAGTGGAGTAATGAGCAGTTCTTC,CASSQDGARGKWSNEQFF
NA,TRBJ1-3,TRBV9,NA,TGTGCCAGCAGCGTAGATTATAATGGAAACACCATATATTTT,CASSVDYNGNTIYF
NA,TRBJ2-1,TRBV7-2,NA,TGTGCCAGCAGCTTAGATCAGGAATCCTACAATGAGCAGTTCTTC,CASSLDQESYNEQFF
once,TRBJ2-3,TRBV29-1,NA,TGCAGCGTTGCTACGGACAGTACTGGCACAGATACGCAGTATTTT,CSVATDSTGTDTQYF
NA,TRBJ2-7,TRBV15,NA,TGTGCCACCAGCAGAGATCCCAGGTTATCCTACGAGCAGTACTTC,CATSRDPRLSYEQYF
NA,TRBJ2-3,TRBV6-5,NA,TGTGCCAGCAGTATCCCCGCGGGGCAGTATTTT,CASSIPAGQYF
few,TRBJ2-3,TRBV5-1,NA,TGCGCCAGCAGCTTACTGTCTCCTGACACAGATACGCAGTATTTT,CASSLLSPDTDTQYF
few,TRBJ1-4,TRBV28,NA,TGTGCCAGCAGTTTAGGGGGCGGAAATGAAAAACTGTTTTTT,CASSLGGGNEKLFF
NA,TRBJ2-7,TRBV5-1,TRBD2,TGCGCCAGCAGCTTGGTGCGGGAGGGCGACGAGCAGTACTTC,CASSLVREGDEQYF
NA,TRBJ2-3,TRBV5-1,TRBD1,TGCGCCAGCAGCCGAGGGACAGCCGATGATACGCAGTATTTT,CASSRGTADDTQYF
NA,TRBJ1-1,TRBV2,TRBD1,TGTGCCAGCAAGGGGGCTCGTGTCGGGAACACTGAAGCTTTCTTT,CASKGARVGNTEAFF
NA,TRBJ1-5,TRBV29-1,NA,TGCAGCGTATCAGGGAAGAGCAATCAGCCCCAGCATTTT,CSVSGKSNQPQHF
few,TRBJ2-5,TRBV7-9,TRBD2,TGTGCCAGCAGCACCGGACTAGCGGAAGAGACCCAGTACTTC,CASSTGLAEETQYF
NA,TRBJ2-5,TRBV6-6,TRBD1,TGTGCCAGCAGCCCCGGACAGGTGGGGTACGAGACCCAGTACTTC,CASSPGQVGYETQYF
NA,TRBJ1-5,TRBV6-6,NA,TGTGCCAGCAGTAACTCAGGGGCCAGCAATCAGCCCCAGCATTTT,CASSNSGASNQPQHF
NA,TRBJ2-5,TRBV30,TRBD2,TGTGCCTGGAGTGGACTAGCGGGAGGAGAGACCCAGTACTTC,CAWSGLAGGETQYF
NA,TRBJ2-7,TRBV15,TRBD2,TGTGCCACCGGAAAGCCTCACGGGACTAGCGGGAGGGGCGGCTGGGAGCAGTACTTC,CATGKPHGTSGRGGWEQYF
NA,TRBJ1-4,TRBV6-5,NA,TGTGCCAGCAGTTACCGCCCAAGCGCTAATGAAAAACTGTTTTTT,CASSYRPSANEKLFF